Presented here are 31 T cell receptor beta chains from one specimen sequenced in a study of Graves' ophthalmopathy and Graves' hyperthyroidism. For repertoire sequencing, the TCR beta CDR3 regions were amplified from RNA transcripts. RT-PCR was first run with HTBI primers, then multiplex PCR in a second round. TCRdb recomputed calls from the multiplex PCR reads with MiXCR, one row per CDR3 protein. The sample has 1 million to 1.3 million distinct CDR3 sequences; less than 45% are singletons. Sequenced input: peripheral blood or thyroid tissue (not recorded which). Receptor source: an adult man with Graves' hyperthyroidism.

On this clonotype: A read error is likely, as this CDR3 ends without the conserved phenylalanine or tryptophan. The DNA is omitted, as the CDR3 cannot be located on it reliably, and the CDR3 follows TCRdb's listing. The chain couples TRBV6-1 to TRBJ1-4. The length of the CDR3 is 11 amino acids, counting both ends. Germline values: CDR1 MNHNS, CDR2 SASEGT. The CDR3 loop reads CASSALGLPNY.

In this sample, this clonotype turned up many times. The V call is TRBV7-8, the J call TRBJ2-1; D gene uncertain. The CDR3 is made up of 15 amino acids. Between the trimmed V and J ends, which lost 2 bases and 1 base, there was a span of 9 bases. Germline lookup yields CDR1 SGHVS and CDR2 FQNEAQ. CDR3 protein: CASSLLVGSYNEQFF. Written as DNA, the CDR3 is TGTGCCAGCAGCTTACTAGTCGGGTCCTACAATGAGCAGTTCTTC.

The CDR3 sequence is CASRDGGGDYNEQFF. The CDR3 region has the DNA TGTGCCAGCAGGGACGGTGGGGGGGACTACAATGAGCAGTTCTTC. This chain links TRBV25-1 with TRBJ2-1; 7 bases match TRBD2. V lost 6 bases to trimming and J lost 3 bases; unmatched junction nucleotides: 8. The CDR3 spans 15 residues. Germline CDR1 is MGHDK and CDR2 is SYGVNS.

This clonotype was counted a few times. CDR3 residues: CASSFETGKYEQYF. In nucleotides, the CDR3 is TGCGCCAGCAGCTTTGAGACAGGGAAGTACGAGCAGTACTTC. This sequence joins TRBV5-1 and TRBJ2-7; 7 bases match TRBD1. Germline lookup yields CDR1 SGHRS and CDR2 YFSETQ. Trimming took 2 bases from V and 4 from J; bases not matched to a gene: 6. The CDR3 sequence is 14 residues long.

As DNA, the CDR3 is TGTGCCATCAGTGAATCGGCGGCCGGGGAGCTGTTTTTT. Protein product: CAISESAAGELFF. This rearrangement joins TRBV10-3 to TRBJ2-2; D is unclear. There are 13 residues in the CDR3. CDR1 and CDR2 from the germline V gene are ENHRY and SYGVKD. Trimming stripped 3 bases from V and 6 bases from J, with 8 bases between.

Remarks on this clonotype: At one end the junction does not follow the germline gene, possibly because of a read error. The chain recombines TRBV10-2 with TRBJ2-7, with D unresolved. The CDR3 is made up of 14 amino acids. CDR1 and CDR2 (germline): WSHSY, SAAADI. DNA of the CDR3: TGTGCCAGCAGTTTTATTGGGCAGGCCTACGAGCAGTACTTC. Its protein is CASSFIGQAYEQYF.

Here the CDR3 reads CATARGSGYTGELFF. The CDR3 region has the DNA TGTGCCACAGCAAGGGGTTCCGGGTACACCGGGGAGCTGTTTTTT. The chain joins TRBV2 to TRBJ2-2; possibly TRBD1 for D (5 bases). The CDR3 is 15 residues long. Looked up from germline, CDR1 is SNHLY and CDR2 is FYNNEI. V was pared by 10 bases and J by 3 bases, with 18 bases between.

V usage is TRBV5-1 and J usage is TRBJ2-5, with D possibly matching TRBD1 (5 bases). This CDR3 is built from 16 residues. Germline values: CDR1 SGHRS, CDR2 YFSETQ. V shed 4 bases and J shed 2 bases, with 18 bases lying between them. The DNA for the CDR3 is TGCGCCAGCAGCCTTGCAGGGATCCCAGGGCAAGAGACCCAGTACTTC. It yields the protein CASSLAGIPGQETQYF.

A remark on this clonotype: This sequence may be a read error, since a much larger clone differs from it by one base. V gene TRBV20-1 combines with J gene TRBJ2-5; D perhaps matches TRBD1 (5 bases). The CDR3 sequence is 13 residues long. Germline-derived CDR1 and CDR2 are DFQATT and SNEGSKA (reference sequence). The CDR3 sequence: CSASEDRQEAQYF. The CDR3 DNA follows: TGCAGTGCTAGCGAAGACAGACAAGAGGCCCAGTACTTC.

This clonotype was seen many times. V is TRBV6-5 and J is TRBJ1-2, with a tentative D call TRBD1 (5 bases). V lost 4 bases and J 3 bases, leaving 12 bases between the germline ends. The CDR3 is 14 amino acids. CDR1 MNHEY and CDR2 SVGAGI come from the germline V gene. CDR3: CASSSDRTYYGYTF. The CDR3 region has the DNA TGTGCCAGCAGTTCCGACAGAACTTACTATGGCTACACCTTC.

The sample holds a few counts of this clonotype. J is TRBJ1-6 and V is TRBV5-8, with D tentatively TRBD1 (5 bases). The CDR3 has 15 amino acids. With 2 bases removed from V and 6 bases from J, the gap between germline ends came to 12 bases. Per the germline V gene, CDR1 is SGHTS and CDR2 is YDEGEE. CDR3 sequence: CASSFHRQTNSPLHF. DNA for the CDR3: TGTGCCAGCAGCTTTCATAGACAGACTAATTCACCCCTCCACTTT.

CDR3 sequence: CASSGQGQVFGETQYF. The CDR3 DNA reads as TGCGCCAGCAGCGGACAAGGACAGGTTTTTGGAGAGACCCAGTACTTC. The V call is TRBV5-1, the J call TRBJ2-5; 7 nucleotides match TRBD1. With V trimmed by 4 bases and J by 4 bases, 13 bases remained unmatched. CDR3 length: 16 amino acids. Per germline, CDR1 SGHRS and CDR2 YFSETQ.

This sequence joins TRBV10-1 and TRBJ1-2; 9 bases are a match to TRBD1. Germline V gives CDR1 WNHNN, CDR2 SYGVQD (reference sequence). J gave up 9 bases and V 11 bases, and 22 bases lay outside the gene matches. CDR3 size: 16 residues. In DNA, the CDR3 is TGCGCCGAGCAGGACAGGGGCCCCACCCCAGTACATCGCTACACCTTC. This encodes CAEQDRGPTPVHRYTF.

Notes on this clonotype: It may be a read error: a sequence one base away is much more abundant. This sequence joins TRBV19 and TRBJ2-7; D is perhaps TRBD2 (5 bases). The V end lost 2 bases, the J end lost 2 bases, and 13 bases lay between the germline ends. CDR1 and CDR2 (germline): LNHDA, SQIVND (reference sequence). The CDR3 has 15 residues. Here the CDR3 DNA reads TGTGCCAGTAGTATACGAGGGCGTCCTACCTACGAGCAGTACTTC. Encoded protein: CASSIRGRPTYEQYF.

The chain is built from TRBV29-1 and TRBJ1-1, with D perhaps matching TRBD1 (5 bases). Trimming left V 5 bases short and J 5 bases short, with 15 bases between. Germline V gene data show CDR1 as SQVTM and CDR2 as ANQGSEA. The CDR3 sequence is 13 residues long. For the CDR3, the DNA is TGCAGCGTTCGCCCGGGGGGGGGAACTGAAGCTTTCTTT. Its translation: CSVRPGGGTEAFF.

This clonotype was seen at least ten times. The chain uses TRBV14 and TRBJ1-1; D not certain. Germline CDR1 reads SGHDN; CDR2 reads FVKESK. There are 16 residues in the CDR3. Trimming took 1 base from V and 0 from J, leaving 12 bases between them. The CDR3 region is CASSQGLGWVNTEAFF. DNA of the CDR3: TGTGCCAGCAGCCAAGGTCTGGGTTGGGTGAACACTGAAGCTTTCTTT.

This clonotype was seen ten or more times. The V and J genes are TRBV15 and TRBJ1-3; D ambiguous. Germline CDR1 and CDR2: LNHNV and YYDKDF (reference sequence). Trimming left V 6 bases short and J 1 base short, with 10 bases between. CDR3 length: 14 amino acids. CDR3 sequence: CATSPPGSGNTIYF. In DNA, the CDR3 is TGTGCCACCAGTCCCCCGGGGTCTGGAAACACCATATATTTT.

This clonotype was seen only once. Given a much more abundant clone one base away, this may be a read error. The chain joins TRBV10-3 to TRBJ1-5, with unresolved D. The V end lost 3 bases, the J end lost 2 bases, and 11 bases lay between the germline ends. In germline, CDR1 is ENHRY, CDR2 SYGVKD. The CDR3 extends over 15 amino acids. The CDR3, as DNA: TGTGCCATCAGTGACTCTCCTACAGGCAATCAGCCCCAGCATTTT. As protein: CAISDSPTGNQPQHF.

In this sample, this clonotype turned up many times. This sequence joins TRBV6-1 and TRBJ1-5; D remains ambiguous. Germline V gene sequence: CDR1 MNHNS, CDR2 SASEGT. Deletions cut 3 bases from V and 2 bases from J, with 14 bases between. This CDR3 has 16 residues. CDR3 loop: CASSDQTLGGNQPQHF. Written as DNA, the CDR3 is TGTGCCAGCAGTGACCAGACACTCGGCGGCAATCAGCCCCAGCATTTT.

The V and J genes are TRBV13 and TRBJ2-2; TRBD2 matches at 13 bases. The CDR3 is 17 residues long. Germline V gives CDR1 PRHDT, CDR2 FYEKMQ (reference sequence). V was clipped by 3 bases and J by 0 bases; unmatched bases: 1. The CDR3 DNA reads as TGTGCCAGCAGCTTCGGGACTAGCGGGACGAACACCGGGGAGCTGTTTTTT. Translating gives CASSFGTSGTNTGELFF.

This clonotype came up many times. The chain has TRBV29-1 and TRBJ2-7; D remains unclear. V lost 3 bases, J lost 6 bases, and 24 bases lay in between. Germline CDR1 SQVTM, CDR2 ANQGSEA. This CDR3 comprises 16 residues. The CDR3 spells CSVEEPLGLRDGEQYF. The CDR3 nucleotides are TGCAGCGTTGAGGAACCCCTCGGCCTCCGAGACGGCGAGCAGTACTTC.

The gene calls are TRBV11-2 and TRBJ2-7, with a weak D call TRBD1 (6 bases). V shed 7 bases and J shed 2 bases, with 18 bases lying between them. The CDR3 contains 15 residues. Per germline, CDR1 SGHAT and CDR2 FQNNGV. The CDR3 region has the DNA TGTGCCAGCAATGAGGGGGACCGCTTAGCCTACGAGCAGTACTTC. It specifies CASNEGDRLAYEQYF.

V usage is TRBV14 and J usage is TRBJ2-5; no clear D gene. The CDR3 has 16 amino acids. CDR1 and CDR2 from the germline V gene are SGHDN and FVKESK. The V and J ends lost 0 bases and 5 bases respectively, with 16 bases between them. In DNA, the CDR3 is TGTGCCAGCAGCCAAGACGCTGGAGTTAGTTTGGAGACCCAGTACTTC. It is translated as CASSQDAGVSLETQYF.

A word on this clonotype: A junction end diverges from the germline sequence, so it may reflect a read error. J is TRBJ2-7 and V is TRBV10-3; the D gene could be TRBD1 or TRBD2 (5 bases each). Germline V lookup: CDR1 ENHRY, CDR2 SYGVKD. The length of the CDR3 is 13 residues. Here the CDR3 DNA reads TGTGCCAGCAGTAAGAGGGGTGTCTACGAGCAGTACTTC. This encodes CASSKRGVYEQYF.

This clonotype has a handful of counts. The V call is TRBV7-9, the J call TRBJ2-7; possibly TRBD1 or TRBD2 for D (6 bases each). Germline V gives CDR1 SEHNR, CDR2 FQNEAQ (reference sequence). CDR3 length: 15 residues. Trimming left V 2 bases short and J 7 bases short, with 18 bases between. The CDR3 region is CASSLSRQAEGEQYF. CDR3 coding DNA: TGTGCCAGCAGCTTATCCCGACAGGCGGAGGGTGAGCAGTACTTC.

This clonotype occurred many times. The chain joins TRBV7-2 to TRBJ2-2; D may be TRBD1 or TRBD2 (7 bases each). The V end was cut by 3 bases, the J end by 4 bases, with 15 bases between. Germline CDR1 is SGHTA and CDR2 is FQGNSA. This CDR3 region has 16 residues. In DNA form, the CDR3 reads TGTGCCAGCAGCTTGTACTCAGGGGGGGGCACCGGGGAGCTGTTTTTT. Translated: CASSLYSGGGTGELFF.

This clonotype came up many times. The gene calls are TRBV29-1 and TRBJ1-2, with unresolved D. The V gene lost 4 bases and the J gene lost 0 bases, with 12 bases spanning the gap. Germline V lookup: CDR1 SQVTM, CDR2 ANQGSEA. This CDR3 has 14 amino acids. The DNA for the CDR3 is TGCAGCGTTGGGCGGCTGGAAACTAACTATGGCTACACCTTC. Amino acid sequence: CSVGRLETNYGYTF.

This clonotype was seen many times. V is TRBV20-1 and J is TRBJ1-2; 8 bases are shared with TRBD1. Germline V gene lookup returns CDR1 DFQATT and CDR2 SNEGSKA (reference sequence). J gave up 5 bases and V 6 bases, and 8 bases lay outside the gene matches. CDR3 size: 13 residues. The CDR3 is CSARRDRGYGYTF. CDR3 sequence (DNA): TGCAGTGCCAGACGTGACAGGGGTTATGGCTACACCTTC.

The chain carries TRBV9 and TRBJ1-1; D unresolved. Germline loops: CDR1 SGDLS, CDR2 YYNGEE. The CDR3 extends over 14 amino acids. Trimming removed 0 bases at V and 6 bases at J, with 12 bases between. CDR3 in amino acids: CASSVGEGWSEAFF. In DNA, the CDR3 is TGTGCCAGCAGCGTAGGGGAGGGTTGGTCTGAAGCTTTCTTT.

Notes on this clonotype: The junction departs from the called germline gene at one end, perhaps through a read error. This rearrangement joins TRBV7-9 to TRBJ2-7; D is ambiguous. Germline V gene sequence: CDR1 SEHNR, CDR2 FQNEAQ (reference sequence). The CDR3 is made up of 14 amino acids. The CDR3, as DNA: TGCGCCAGCAGCTTGATTGGCAGCCCCTACGAGCAGTACTTC. Amino acids: CASSLIGSPYEQYF.

This clonotype was detected many times. This sequence joins TRBV7-2 and TRBJ2-5, with D uncertain. The V gene's germline CDR1 is SGHTA and CDR2 FQGNSA. This CDR3 is 14 amino acids long. V was pared by 5 bases and J by 5 bases, with 15 bases between. CDR3 bases: TGTGCCAGCAGCCAAGAGACACGCAGGGAGACCCAGTACTTC. Amino acid sequence: CASSQETRRETQYF.